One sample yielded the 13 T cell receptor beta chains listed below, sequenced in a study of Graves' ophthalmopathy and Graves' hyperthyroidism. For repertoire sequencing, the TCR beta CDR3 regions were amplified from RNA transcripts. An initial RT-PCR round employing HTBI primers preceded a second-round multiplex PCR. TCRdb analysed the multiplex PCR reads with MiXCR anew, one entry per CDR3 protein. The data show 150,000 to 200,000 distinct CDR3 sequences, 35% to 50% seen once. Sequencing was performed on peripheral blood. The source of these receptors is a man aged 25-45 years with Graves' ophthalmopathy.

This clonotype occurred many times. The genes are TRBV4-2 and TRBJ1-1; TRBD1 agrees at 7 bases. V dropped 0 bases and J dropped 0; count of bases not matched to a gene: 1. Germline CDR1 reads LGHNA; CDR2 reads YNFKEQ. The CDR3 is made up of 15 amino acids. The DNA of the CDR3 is TGTGCCAGCAGCCAAGAACAGGGGCTGAACACTGAAGCTTTCTTT. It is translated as CASSQEQGLNTEAFF.

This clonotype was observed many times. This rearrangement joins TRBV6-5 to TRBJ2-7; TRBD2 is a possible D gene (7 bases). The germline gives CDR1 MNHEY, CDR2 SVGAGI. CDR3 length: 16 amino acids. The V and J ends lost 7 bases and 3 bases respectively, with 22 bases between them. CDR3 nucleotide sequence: TGTGCCAGCAACCAAAGGGGAGGGGGACGGAACTACGAGCAGTACTTC. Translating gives CASNQRGGGRNYEQYF.

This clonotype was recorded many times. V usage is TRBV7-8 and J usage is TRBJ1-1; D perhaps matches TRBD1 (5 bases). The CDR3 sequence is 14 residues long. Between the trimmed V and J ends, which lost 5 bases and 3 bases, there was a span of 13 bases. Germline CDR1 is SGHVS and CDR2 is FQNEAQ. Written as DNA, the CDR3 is TGTGCCAGCAGCGTCACCTCAGGGTACACTGAAGCTTTCTTT. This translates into CASSVTSGYTEAFF.

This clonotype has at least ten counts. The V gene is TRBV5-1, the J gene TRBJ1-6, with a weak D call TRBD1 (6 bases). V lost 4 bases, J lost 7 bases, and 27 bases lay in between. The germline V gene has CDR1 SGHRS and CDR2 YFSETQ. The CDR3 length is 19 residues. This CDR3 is CASSPGLSGLTRGNSPLHF. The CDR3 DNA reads TGCGCCAGCAGCCCGGGACTTTCGGGCCTTACTAGGGGGAATTCACCCCTCCACTTT.

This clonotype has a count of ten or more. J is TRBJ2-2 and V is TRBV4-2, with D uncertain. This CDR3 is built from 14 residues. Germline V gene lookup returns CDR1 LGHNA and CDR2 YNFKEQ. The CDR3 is CAASTDENTGELFF. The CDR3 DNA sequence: TGTGCAGCCTCTACAGACGAGAACACCGGGGAGCTGTTTTTT.

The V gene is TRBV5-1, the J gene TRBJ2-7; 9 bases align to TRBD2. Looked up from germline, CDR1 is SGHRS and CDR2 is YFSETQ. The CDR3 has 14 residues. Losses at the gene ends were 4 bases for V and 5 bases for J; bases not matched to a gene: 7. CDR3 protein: CASSMGTSQDEQYF. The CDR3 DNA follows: TGCGCCAGCAGCATGGGGACTAGCCAGGACGAGCAGTACTTC. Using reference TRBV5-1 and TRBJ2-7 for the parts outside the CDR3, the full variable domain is KAGVTQTPRYLIKTRGQQVTLSCSPISGHRSVSWYQQTPGQGLQFLFEYFSETQRNKGNFPGRFSGRQFSNSRSEMNVSTLELGDSALYLCASSMGTSQDEQYFGPGTRLTVT.

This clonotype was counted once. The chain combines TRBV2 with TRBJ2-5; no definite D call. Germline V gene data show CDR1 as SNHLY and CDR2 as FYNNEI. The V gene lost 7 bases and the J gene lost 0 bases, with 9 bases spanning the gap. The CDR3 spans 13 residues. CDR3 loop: CASISAYQETQYF. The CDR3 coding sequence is TGTGCCAGCATCTCCGCGTACCAAGAGACCCAGTACTTC. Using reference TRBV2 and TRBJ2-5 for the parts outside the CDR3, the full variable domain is EPEVTQTPSHQVTQMGQEVILRCVPISNHLYFYWYRQILGQKVEFLVSFYNNEISEKSEIFDDQFSVERPDGSNFTLKIRSTKLEDSAMYFCASISAYQETQYFGPGTRLLVL.

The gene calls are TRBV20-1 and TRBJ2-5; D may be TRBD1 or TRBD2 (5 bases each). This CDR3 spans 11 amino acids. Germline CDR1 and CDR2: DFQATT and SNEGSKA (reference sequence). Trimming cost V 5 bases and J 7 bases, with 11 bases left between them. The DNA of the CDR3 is TGCAGTGCTCAATCTGGGGGGACCCAGTACTTC. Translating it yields CSAQSGGTQYF.

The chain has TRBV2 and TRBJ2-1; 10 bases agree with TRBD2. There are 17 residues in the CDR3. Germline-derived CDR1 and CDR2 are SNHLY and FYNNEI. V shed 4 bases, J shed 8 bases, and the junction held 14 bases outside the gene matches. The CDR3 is CASSGWRSSGRIDEQFF. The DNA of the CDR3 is TGTGCCAGCAGTGGTTGGAGGAGTAGCGGGAGGATCGATGAGCAGTTCTTC. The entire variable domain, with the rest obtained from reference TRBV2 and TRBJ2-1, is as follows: EPEVTQTPSHQVTQMGQEVILRCVPISNHLYFYWYRQILGQKVEFLVSFYNNEISEKSEIFDDQFSVERPDGSNFTLKIRSTKLEDSAMYFCASSGWRSSGRIDEQFFGPGTRLTVL.

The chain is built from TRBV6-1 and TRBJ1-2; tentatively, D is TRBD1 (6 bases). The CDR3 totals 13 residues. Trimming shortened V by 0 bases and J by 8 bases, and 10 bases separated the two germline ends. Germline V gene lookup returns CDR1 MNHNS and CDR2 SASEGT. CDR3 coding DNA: TGTGCCAGCAGTGAAGCCAGGGGCGGGGGCTACACCTTC. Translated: CASSEARGGGYTF.

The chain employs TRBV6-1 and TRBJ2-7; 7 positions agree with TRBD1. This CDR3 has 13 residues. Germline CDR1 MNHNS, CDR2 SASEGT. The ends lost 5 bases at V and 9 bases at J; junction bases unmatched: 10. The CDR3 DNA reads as TGTGCCAGCAGTCTGGACAGGCCCGAACGGCAGTACTTC. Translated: CASSLDRPERQYF.

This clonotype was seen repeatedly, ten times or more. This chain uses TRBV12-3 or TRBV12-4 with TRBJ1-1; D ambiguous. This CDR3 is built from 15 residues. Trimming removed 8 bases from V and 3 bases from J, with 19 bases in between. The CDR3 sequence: CASGNKEGSDTEAFF. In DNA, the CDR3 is TGTGCCAGCGGCAACAAGGAAGGAAGCGACACTGAAGCTTTCTTT.

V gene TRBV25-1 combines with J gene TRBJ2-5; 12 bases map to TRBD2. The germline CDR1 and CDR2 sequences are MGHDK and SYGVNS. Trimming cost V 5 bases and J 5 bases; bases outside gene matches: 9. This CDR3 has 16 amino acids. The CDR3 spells CASSPWTSGTWETQYF. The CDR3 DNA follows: TGTGCCAGCAGTCCGTGGACTAGCGGGACTTGGGAGACCCAGTACTTC. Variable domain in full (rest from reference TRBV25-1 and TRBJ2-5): EADIYQTPRYLVIGTGKKITLECSQTMGHDKMYWYQQDPGMELHLIHYSYGVNSTEKGDLSSESTVSRIRTEHFPLTLESARPSHTSQYLCASSPWTSGTWETQYFGPGTRLLVL.